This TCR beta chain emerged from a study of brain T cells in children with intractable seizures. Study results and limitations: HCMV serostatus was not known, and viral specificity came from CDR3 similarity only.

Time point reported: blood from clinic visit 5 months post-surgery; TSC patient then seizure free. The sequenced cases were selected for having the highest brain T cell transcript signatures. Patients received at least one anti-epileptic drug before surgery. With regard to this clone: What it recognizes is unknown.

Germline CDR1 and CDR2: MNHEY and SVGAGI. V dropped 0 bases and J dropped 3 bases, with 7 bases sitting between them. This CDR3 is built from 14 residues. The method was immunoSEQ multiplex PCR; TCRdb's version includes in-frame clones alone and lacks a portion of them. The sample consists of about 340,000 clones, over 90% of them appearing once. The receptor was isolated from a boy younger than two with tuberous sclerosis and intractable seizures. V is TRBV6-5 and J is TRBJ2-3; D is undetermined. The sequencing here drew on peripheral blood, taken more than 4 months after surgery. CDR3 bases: TGTGCCAGCAGTTACTCCTTAGATACAGATACGCAGTATTTT. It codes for CASSYSLDTDTQYF.